A selection of T cell receptor beta chains follows, all from one sample in a study of T cells in Graves' hyperthyroidism and ophthalmopathy. MiXCR, run by TCRdb on the multiplex PCR reads, gives a single entry per CDR3 protein. The sample shows approximately 600,000 distinct CDR3 sequences, under 25% of them seen only once. Material for sequencing was blood. The receptors were gathered from a man younger than 40 with Graves' ophthalmopathy. Each CDR3 is given with its conserved first and last residue. The D gene is left open where the match is weak. A clone size is listed for some rows: how often the clone was seen (once, few, many), or a class if it is expanded.

>.|TRBJ1-6|.|TRBV28
TGTGCCAGCAGAGTTTTAGGCGGGAGCTCCTATAATTCACCCCCCCACTTT
CASRVLGGSSYNSPPHF
>.|TRBJ2-7|.|TRBV5-6
TGTGCCAGCAGCTTGGCGGGGGATTGGGGCGAGCAGTACTTC
CASSLAGDWGEQYF
>.|TRBJ2-2|.|TRBV2
TGTGCCAGCGAACGGGGGCCTAGCTCCAACACCGGGGAGCTGTTTTTT
CASERGPSSNTGELFF
>TRBD1|TRBJ2-5|few|TRBV15
TGTGCCACCAGCAGGGGGACAGGGTTCCGTGAGACCCAGTACTTC
CATSRGTGFRETQYF
>.|TRBJ1-5|.|TRBV6-1
TGTGCCAGCAGCGGTGAGAATAGCAATCAGCCCCAGCATTTT
CASSGENSNQPQHF
>.|TRBJ1-3|few|TRBV6-1
TGTGCCAGCAGTGAAACTGTCGGACGCTCTGGAAACACCATATATTTT
CASSETVGRSGNTIYF
>.|TRBJ1-2|few|TRBV20-1
TGCAGTGCTAAGCTGGACAGCCCTTACACCTTC
CSAKLDSPYTF
>TRBD2|TRBJ2-7|.|TRBV20-1
TGCAGTGCAGGGACTAGCGGAGCCTACGAGCAGTACTTC
CSAGTSGAYEQYF
>TRBD1|TRBJ2-5|.|TRBV30
TGTGCCTGGAATAATTACGGGACAGCGGAGACCCAGTACTTC
CAWNNYGTAETQYF
>TRBD2|TRBJ2-1|many|TRBV5-1
TGCGCCAGCAGCACAACGACTAGCGGGATCGACAATGAGCAGTTCTTC
CASSTTTSGIDNEQFF
>TRBD2|TRBJ2-1|few|TRBV27
TGTGCCAGCAGTTTTGAAAGCGGGAGCTCCTACAATGAGCAGTTCTTC
CASSFESGSSYNEQFF
>.|TRBJ2-1|many|TRBV18
TGTGCCAGCTCACCGGATGTACAAGAGCAGTTCTTC
CASSPDVQEQFF
>TRBD1|TRBJ1-1|.|TRBV5-1
TGCGCCAGCAGCTTGGCACACAGGGGAACTGAAGCTTTCTTT
CASSLAHRGTEAFF
>.|TRBJ2-1|.|TRBV4-2
TGTGCCAGCAGCCAAGATAAGGGGGGTTCCTACAATGAGCAGTTCTTC
CASSQDKGGSYNEQFF